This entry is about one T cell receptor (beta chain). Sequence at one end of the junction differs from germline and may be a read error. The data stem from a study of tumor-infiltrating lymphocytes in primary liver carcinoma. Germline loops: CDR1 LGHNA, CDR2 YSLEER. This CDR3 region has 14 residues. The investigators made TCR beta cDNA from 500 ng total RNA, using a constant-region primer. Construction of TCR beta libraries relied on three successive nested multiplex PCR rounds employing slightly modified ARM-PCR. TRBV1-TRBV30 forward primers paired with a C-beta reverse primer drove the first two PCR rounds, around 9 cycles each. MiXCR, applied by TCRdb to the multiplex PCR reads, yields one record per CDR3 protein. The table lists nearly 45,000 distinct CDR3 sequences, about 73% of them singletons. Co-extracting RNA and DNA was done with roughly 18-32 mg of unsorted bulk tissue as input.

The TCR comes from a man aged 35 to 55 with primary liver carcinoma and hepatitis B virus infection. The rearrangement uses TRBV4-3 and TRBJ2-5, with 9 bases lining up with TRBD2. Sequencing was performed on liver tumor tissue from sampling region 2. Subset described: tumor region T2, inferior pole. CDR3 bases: TGCGCTAGCAGCCAACTCCTTAGCGGGAGTGGGCAAAACTTC. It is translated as CASSQLLSGSGQNF.